Each of the 8 T cell receptor beta chains below was sequenced from the same sample in a study of beta chain features in type 1 diabetes. Whole-study findings and limits: TCRB CDR3s were moderately but significantly shorter in Type 1 diabetes patients in all four CD4+ subsets.

No antigen has been identified for these receptors. Expressed TCRB transcripts were sequenced, since all the RNA that had been isolated was reverse transcribed. Produced via immunoSEQ multiplex PCR; TCRdb's table is partial and in-frame only. Seen here are 150,000 or so clones, around 8.6% observed once, and the top ten hold 0.54%. Sequenced sample: central memory CD4+ T cells from blood. Every receptor here comes from a woman aged 18-29 years with type 1 diabetes.

The J gene is TRBJ1-1, the V gene TRBV5-6; the D gene is possibly TRBD1 (6 bases). Germline lookup yields CDR1 SGHDT and CDR2 YYEEEE. V dropped 4 bases and J dropped 4 bases, with 17 bases sitting between them. CDR3 length: 15 residues. CDR3 in DNA: TGTGCCAGCAGCCTCCAACAGGGTCTCAGCACTGAAGCTTTCTTT. Translating it yields CASSLQQGLSTEAFF.

This clone was observed a few times. The J gene is TRBJ1-2, the V gene TRBV5-5; D call uncertain. The CDR3 length is 14 residues. Germline CDR1 and CDR2: SGHKS and YYEKEE (reference sequence). V lost 1 base, J lost 4 bases, and 11 bases lay in between. This chain's CDR3 is CASSLQAPSYGYTF. In DNA, the CDR3 is TGTGCCAGCAGCTTGCAAGCGCCTAGCTATGGCTACACCTTC.

The CDR3 DNA sequence: TGTGCCAGCAGCCGCCGGACTTTGGTCACAGATACGCAGTATTTT. Its protein product is CASSRRTLVTDTQYF. This chain uses TRBV14 with TRBJ2-3, with D possibly TRBD2 on 5 matching bases. CDR3 length: 15 amino acids. The germline V gene has CDR1 SGHDN and CDR2 FVKESK. V was pared by 4 bases and J by 2 bases, with 13 bases between.

In its sample, this clone was seen a few times. This chain links TRBV18 with TRBJ1-1; TRBD1 might be the D (5 bases). Trimming removed 3 bases at V and 7 bases at J, with 12 bases between. The CDR3 is made up of 13 amino acids. Germline-derived CDR1 and CDR2 are KGHSH and LQKENI. The CDR3 nucleotides read TGTGCCAGCTCACCGTCGACAGCAGATGAAGCTTTCTTT. Amino acid sequence: CASSPSTADEAFF.

The V and J genes are TRBV4-1 and TRBJ2-5, with 8 bases matching TRBD2. This CDR3 has 15 residues. Trimming took 1 base from V and 4 from J; bases not matched to a gene: 5. CDR1 is MGHRA and CDR2 is YSYEKL in the germline V gene. This chain's CDR3 is CASSQGLAGLETQYF. The CDR3 DNA reads as TGCGCCAGCAGCCAAGGATTAGCGGGATTAGAGACCCAGTACTTC.

This clone was seen a few times. This chain links TRBV5-1 with TRBJ1-2; no clear D gene. Trimming left V 3 bases short and J 5 bases short, with 20 bases between. The CDR3 is made up of 16 amino acids. The germline V gene has CDR1 SGHRS and CDR2 YFSETQ. The CDR3 DNA reads as TGCGCCAGCAGCTCCCAAGCGGCGGGCGTATCGTATGGCTACACCTTC. Encoded protein: CASSSQAAGVSYGYTF.

V usage is TRBV4-3 and J usage is TRBJ2-6, with 10 bases identical to TRBD1. The length of the CDR3 is 17 residues. After removal of 8 bases from V and 1 base from J, the junction contained 8 bases not matched to a gene. Per germline, CDR1 LGHNA and CDR2 YSLEER. The CDR3 DNA reads as TGCGCCAGCGCGGTGGAGGACAGGGGGTCTGGGGCCAACGTCCTGACTTTC. Protein product: CASAVEDRGSGANVLTF.

This clone was seen a few times. The DNA of the CDR3 is TGTGCCAGCAGCTCAAAGGGGGAGGAGACCCAGTACTTC. Encoded protein: CASSSKGEETQYF. The rearrangement links TRBV6-5 to TRBJ2-5; TRBD1 is a possible D gene (6 bases). This CDR3 has 13 residues. In germline, CDR1 is MNHEY, CDR2 SVGAGI. The V end was cut by 6 bases, the J end by 5 bases, with 13 bases between.